The rows below give T cell receptor beta chains drawn from one sample of a study of naive and memory T cell subsets. TCRdb ran MiXCR on the UMI-ligation and nested PCR reads and lists one entry per CDR3 protein. The sample lists about 150,000 distinct CDR3 sequences; about 20% were seen once. Sample: naive CD4+ T cells from blood. The receptors stem from a human donor in good health. Both conserved end residues are trimmed from each CDR3. Clone size is not always given. Where it is, it says once, few, many or a class for expanded clones.

v_gene,abundance,j_gene,CDR3aa
TRBV27,many,TRBJ2-1,ASRGYRGPSYNEQF
TRBV30,.,TRBJ1-6,AWSPQRGRPFH
TRBV29-1,many,TRBJ2-3,SVLAGMSADTQY
TRBV6-2/TRBV6-3,few,TRBJ2-1,ASSYPVLAVEQF
TRBV5-1,.,TRBJ2-2,ASSLDLGELF
TRBV29-1,many,TRBJ2-1,SVVGDSNEQF
TRBV30,.,TRBJ1-1,AWGNRVSEAF
TRBV6-1,.,TRBJ1-6,ASSANGQGISSPLH
TRBV29-1,.,TRBJ2-7,SVVPNTYEQY
TRBV7-2,few,TRBJ1-1,ASSSQGAGVDTEAF
TRBV6-6,many,TRBJ2-1,ASSYGTPYNEQF